This record covers a single T cell receptor beta chain. This entry is derived from a study of blood T cell repertoires in COVID-19. Study context: Sources were T cells, B-cell-depleted T cells, or PBMCs; the material itself was cDNA or gDNA.

The CDR3 is made up of 13 amino acids. Trimming left V 4 bases short and J 12 bases short, with 15 bases between. In germline, CDR1 is SGHTA, CDR2 FQGNSA. Assay: immunoSEQ multiplex PCR; the TCRdb copy retains only in-frame clones and omits some. Of 100,000 to 150,000 clones listed, approximately 90% are singletons. The clonotype originates from a man aged 45-65 years with active or convalescent COVID-19. This chain connects TRBV7-2 to TRBJ1-4; maybe TRBD1 (5 bases). Sequencing was done on a sample of peripheral blood. In DNA form, the CDR3 reads TGTGCCAGCAGCTCACAGGCCGGCTTTGAACTGTTTTTT. Its translation is CASSSQAGFELFF. Combining the CDR3 with reference TRBV7-2 and TRBJ1-4 gives the whole variable domain GAGVSQSPSNKVTEKGKDVELRCDPISGHTALYWYRQSLGQGLEFLIYFQGNSAPDKSGLPSDRFSAERTGGSVSTLTIQRTQQEDSAVYLCASSSQAGFELFFGSGTQLSVL.